This T cell receptor beta chain was recovered during a study of CD8 T cells in Susac syndrome. The CDR3 runs 14 residues. The V gene lost 0 bases and the J gene lost 6 bases, with 13 bases spanning the gap. Germline values: CDR1 SGHRS, CDR2 YFSETQ. Reverse transcription used roughly 0.5 to 1 ug RNA and random hexamers. TCRdb re-called the immunoSEQ multiplex PCR reads through MiXCR, storing one row per CDR3 protein. The sample shows fewer than 200,000 distinct CDR3 sequences, roughly 90% of them seen only once. Sequencing of TCR beta was carried out in blood CD8+ and CD4+ T cells. The V gene is TRBV5-1, the J gene TRBJ2-7, with a tentative D call TRBD2 (6 bases). This TCR came from a human donor with Susac syndrome. The sequenced sample consisted of CD4+ T cells from PBMCs. Here the CDR3 DNA reads TGCGCCAGCAGCTTGGAGACTAGTCGCCTCGAGCAGTACTTC. It translates to CASSLETSRLEQYF.